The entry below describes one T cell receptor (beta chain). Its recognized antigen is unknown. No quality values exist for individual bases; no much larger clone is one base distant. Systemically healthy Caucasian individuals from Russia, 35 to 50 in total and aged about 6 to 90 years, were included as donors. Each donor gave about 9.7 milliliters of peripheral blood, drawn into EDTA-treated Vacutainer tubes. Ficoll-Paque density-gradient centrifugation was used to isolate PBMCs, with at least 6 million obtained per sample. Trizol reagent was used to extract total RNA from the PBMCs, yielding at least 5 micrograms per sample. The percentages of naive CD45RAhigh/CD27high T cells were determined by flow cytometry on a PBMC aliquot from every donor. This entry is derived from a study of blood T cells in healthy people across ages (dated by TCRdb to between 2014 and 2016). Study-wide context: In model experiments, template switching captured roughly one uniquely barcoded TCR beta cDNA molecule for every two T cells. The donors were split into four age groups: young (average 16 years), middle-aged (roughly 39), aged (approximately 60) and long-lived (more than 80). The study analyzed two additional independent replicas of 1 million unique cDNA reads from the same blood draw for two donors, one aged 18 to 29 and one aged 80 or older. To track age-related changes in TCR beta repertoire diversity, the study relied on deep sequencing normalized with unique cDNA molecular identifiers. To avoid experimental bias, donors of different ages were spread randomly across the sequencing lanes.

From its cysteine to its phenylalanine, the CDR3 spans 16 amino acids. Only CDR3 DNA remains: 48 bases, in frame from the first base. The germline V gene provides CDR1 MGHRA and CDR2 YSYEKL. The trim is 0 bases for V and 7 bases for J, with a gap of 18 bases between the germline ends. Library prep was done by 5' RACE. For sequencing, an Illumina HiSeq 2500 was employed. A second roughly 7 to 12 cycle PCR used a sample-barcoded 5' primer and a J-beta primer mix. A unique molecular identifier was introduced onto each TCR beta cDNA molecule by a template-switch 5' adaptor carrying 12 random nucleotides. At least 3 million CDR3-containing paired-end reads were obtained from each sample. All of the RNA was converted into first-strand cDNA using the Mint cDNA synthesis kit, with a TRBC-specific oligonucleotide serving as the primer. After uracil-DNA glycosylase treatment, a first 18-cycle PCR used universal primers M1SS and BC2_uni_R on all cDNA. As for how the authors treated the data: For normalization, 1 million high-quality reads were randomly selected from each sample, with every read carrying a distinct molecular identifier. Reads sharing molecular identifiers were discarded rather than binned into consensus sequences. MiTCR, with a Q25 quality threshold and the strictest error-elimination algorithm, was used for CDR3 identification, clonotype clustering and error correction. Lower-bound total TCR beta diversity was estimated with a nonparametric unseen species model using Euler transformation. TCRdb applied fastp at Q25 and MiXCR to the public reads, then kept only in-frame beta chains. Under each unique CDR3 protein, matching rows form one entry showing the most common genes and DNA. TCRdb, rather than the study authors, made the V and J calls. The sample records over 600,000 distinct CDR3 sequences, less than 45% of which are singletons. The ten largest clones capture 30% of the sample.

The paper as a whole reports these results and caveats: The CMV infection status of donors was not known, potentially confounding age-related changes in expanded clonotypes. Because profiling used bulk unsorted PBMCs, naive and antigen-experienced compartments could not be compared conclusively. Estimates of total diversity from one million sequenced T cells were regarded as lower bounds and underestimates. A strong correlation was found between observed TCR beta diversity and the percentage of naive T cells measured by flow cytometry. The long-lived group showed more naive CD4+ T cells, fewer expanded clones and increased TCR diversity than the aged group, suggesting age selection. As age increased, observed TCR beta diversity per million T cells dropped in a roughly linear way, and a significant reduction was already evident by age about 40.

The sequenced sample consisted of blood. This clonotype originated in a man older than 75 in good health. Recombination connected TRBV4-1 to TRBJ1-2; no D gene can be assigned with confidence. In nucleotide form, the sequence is TGCGCCAGCAGCCAAGATCTCCGCTTACTGGCCGGTGGCTACACCTTC. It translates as CASSQDLRLLAGGYTF.